This T cell receptor beta chain was captured in a study of blood T cells in healthy people across ages (dated by TCRdb to the mid-2010s). Background on the whole study: In model experiments, roughly one uniquely barcoded TCR beta cDNA molecule per two T cells was captured by template switching. Donors of different ages were randomly distributed across sequencing lanes to avoid experimental bias. Age-related changes in TCR beta repertoire diversity were measured in the study by deep sequencing normalized with unique cDNA molecular identifiers. Using the same blood draw, the study looked at two additional independent replicas of 1 million unique cDNA reads for two donors, one aged 18 to 29 and the other aged 80 or older. The donors were divided into four age groups: young (average about 16 years), middle-aged (under 40), aged (about 60) and long-lived (about 79). What the research found in general, with its limitations: The CMV infection status of donors was not known, potentially confounding age-related changes in expanded clonotypes. There was a strong correlation between observed TCR beta diversity and the percentage of naive T cells measured by flow cytometry. Because profiling used bulk unsorted PBMCs, naive and antigen-experienced compartments could not be compared conclusively. Estimates of total diversity from one million sequenced T cells were regarded as lower bounds and underestimates. Observed TCR beta diversity per million T cells fell roughly linearly with age, and a significant reduction was already apparent by age around 36. Compared with the aged group, the long-lived group had more naive CD4+ T cells, fewer expanded clones and increased TCR diversity, suggesting age selection.

V loses 3 bases, J loses 4 bases, and the germline ends lie 20 bases apart. The CDR3 runs 18 residues from the cysteine to the phenylalanine. Only CDR3 DNA remains: 54 bases, in frame from the first base. The germline V gene encodes CDR1 KGHDR and CDR2 SFDVKD. Libraries were constructed by 5' RACE. Data came from an Illumina HiSeq 2500. A second 7 to 11 cycle PCR used a sample-barcoded 5' primer and a J-beta primer mix. Each TCR beta cDNA molecule received a unique molecular identifier from a template-switch 5' adaptor carrying 12 random nucleotides. At least 2.5 million CDR3-containing paired-end reads were obtained from each sample. The Mint cDNA synthesis kit, primed by a TRBC-specific oligonucleotide, was used to synthesize first-strand cDNA from all RNA. Following uracil-DNA glycosylase treatment, a first 18-cycle PCR with universal primers M1SS and BC2_uni_R was performed on all cDNA. The paper's processing steps were these. For normalization, 1 million high-quality reads were randomly selected from each sample, with every read carrying a distinct molecular identifier. Reads with shared molecular identifiers were discarded instead of being binned into consensus sequences. MiTCR, run with a Q25 quality threshold and the strictest error-elimination algorithm, handled CDR3 identification, clonotype clustering and error correction. A nonparametric unseen species model using Euler transformation provided a lower-bound estimate of total TCR beta diversity. Using fastp trimming at Q25 and MiXCR clonotype assembly, TCRdb reanalyzed the public sequencing data and kept in-frame beta chains. Every distinct CDR3 protein forms one entry, paired with its most common genes and DNA. TCRdb, not the original authors, processed these V and J calls. The sample contains 1.2 million to 1.5 million distinct CDR3 sequences, around 42% of them found a single time. The biggest ten clones account for 7% to 9% of the sample.

Systemically healthy Caucasian individuals from Russia, over 30 in total and aged 6 to 90 years, were included as donors. Each donor gave ten milliliters of peripheral blood, collected into EDTA-treated Vacutainer tubes. Ficoll-Paque density-gradient centrifugation was used to isolate PBMCs, with at least 7 million per sample. Trizol reagent was used to extract total RNA from PBMCs, with at least 6 micrograms per sample. For every donor, an aliquot of PBMCs went through flow cytometry to measure the percentages of naive CD45RAhigh/CD27high T cells. Concerning this clonotype itself: Its antigen is not yet known. Per-base qualities were not stored, and no clone one base away is much larger.

Sequencing used blood. This sequence originates from a woman younger than 35 in good health. The sequence is built from TRBV24-1 and TRBJ2-2; the D segment could be TRBD1, given 6 matching bases. The CDR3 region reads CATSDISPPQGSTGELFF. The DNA reads TGTGCCACCAGTGATATTTCCCCCCCGCAGGGGAGCACCGGGGAGCTGTTTTTT.